This T cell receptor beta chain derives from a study of blood T cell repertoires in COVID-19. Data came from immunoSEQ multiplex PCR; TCRdb stores just in-frame clones and leaves some out. In the table there are under 70,000 clones, approximately 79% of which are singletons. CDR1 is SGDLS, CDR2 YYNGEE, per germline. The CDR3 sequence is 16 residues long. V trimming: 0 bases; J trimming: 5 bases; junction bases outside the gene matches: 8. Sample: peripheral blood. The rearrangement joins TRBV9 to TRBJ2-5, with TRBD2 matching over 9 bases. The TCR sequence derives from a woman over 75 with active or convalescent COVID-19. CDR3 nucleotide sequence: TGTGCCAGCAGCGTAGGCCCTAGCGGGGAGCTGGAGACCCAGTACTTC. This encodes CASSVGPSGELETQYF.